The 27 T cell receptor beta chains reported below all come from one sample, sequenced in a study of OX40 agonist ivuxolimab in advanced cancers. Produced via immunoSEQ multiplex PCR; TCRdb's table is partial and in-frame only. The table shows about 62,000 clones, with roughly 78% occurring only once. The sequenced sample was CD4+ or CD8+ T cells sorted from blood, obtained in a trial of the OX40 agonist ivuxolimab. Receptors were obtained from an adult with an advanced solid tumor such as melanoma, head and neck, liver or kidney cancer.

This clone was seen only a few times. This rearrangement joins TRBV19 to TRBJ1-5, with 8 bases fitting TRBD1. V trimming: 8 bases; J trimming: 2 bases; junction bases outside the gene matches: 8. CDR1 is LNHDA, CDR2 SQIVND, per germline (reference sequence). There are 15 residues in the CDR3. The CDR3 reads CASGHRGQGNQPQHF. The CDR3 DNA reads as TGTGCCAGTGGACATAGGGGACAGGGCAATCAGCCCCAGCATTTT.

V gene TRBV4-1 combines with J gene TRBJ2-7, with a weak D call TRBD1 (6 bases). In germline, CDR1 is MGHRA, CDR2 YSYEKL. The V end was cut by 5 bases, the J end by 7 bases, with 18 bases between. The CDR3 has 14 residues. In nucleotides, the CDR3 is TGCGCCAGCAGCACGGGACACGGATACTATGAGCAGTACTTC. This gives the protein CASSTGHGYYEQYF.

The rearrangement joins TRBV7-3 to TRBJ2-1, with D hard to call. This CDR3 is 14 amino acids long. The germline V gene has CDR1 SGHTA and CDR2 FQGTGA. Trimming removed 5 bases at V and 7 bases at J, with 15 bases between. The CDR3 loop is CASSLGSSGNEQFF. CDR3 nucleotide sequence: TGTGCCAGCAGCCTAGGAAGTTCCGGTAATGAGCAGTTCTTC.

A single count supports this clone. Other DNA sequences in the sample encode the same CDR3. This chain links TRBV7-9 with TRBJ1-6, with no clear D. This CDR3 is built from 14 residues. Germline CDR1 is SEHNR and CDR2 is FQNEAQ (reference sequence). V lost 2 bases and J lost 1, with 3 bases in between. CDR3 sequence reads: CASSLYSYNSPLHF. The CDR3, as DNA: TGTGCCAGCAGCTTATATTCCTATAATTCACCCCTCCACTTT.

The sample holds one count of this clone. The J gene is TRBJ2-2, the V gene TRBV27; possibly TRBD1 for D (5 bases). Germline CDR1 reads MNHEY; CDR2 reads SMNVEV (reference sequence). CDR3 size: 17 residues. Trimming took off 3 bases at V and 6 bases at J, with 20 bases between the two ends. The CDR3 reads CASSLLFRVGNAGELFF. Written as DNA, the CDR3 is TGTGCCAGCAGTTTGCTTTTCAGGGTGGGAAATGCCGGGGAGCTGTTTTTT.

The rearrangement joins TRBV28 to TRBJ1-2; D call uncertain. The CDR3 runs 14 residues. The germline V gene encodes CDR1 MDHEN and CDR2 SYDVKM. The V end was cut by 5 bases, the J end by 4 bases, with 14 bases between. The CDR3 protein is CASSIMAALYGYTF. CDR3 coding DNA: TGTGCCAGCAGTATTATGGCGGCCCTCTATGGCTACACCTTC.

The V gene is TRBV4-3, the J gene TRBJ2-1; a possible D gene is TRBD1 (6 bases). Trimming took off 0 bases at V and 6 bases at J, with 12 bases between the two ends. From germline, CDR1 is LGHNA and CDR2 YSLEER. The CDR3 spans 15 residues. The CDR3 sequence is CASSQDGGHGNEQFF. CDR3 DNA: TGCGCCAGCAGCCAAGATGGGGGACACGGCAATGAGCAGTTCTTC.

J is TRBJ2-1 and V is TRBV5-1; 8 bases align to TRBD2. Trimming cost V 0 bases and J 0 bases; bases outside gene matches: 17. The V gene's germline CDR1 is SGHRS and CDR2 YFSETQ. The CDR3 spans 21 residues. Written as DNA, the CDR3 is TGCGCCAGCAGCTTGGCCGGTTCTAGCGGGTACCCCAGTAGCTCCTACAATGAGCAGTTCTTC. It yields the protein CASSLAGSSGYPSSSYNEQFF. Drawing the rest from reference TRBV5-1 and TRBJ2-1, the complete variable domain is KAGVTQTPRYLIKTRGQQVTLSCSPISGHRSVSWYQQTPGQGLQFLFEYFSETQRNKGNFPGRFSGRQFSNSRSEMNVSTLELGDSALYLCASSLAGSSGYPSSSYNEQFFGPGTRLTVL.

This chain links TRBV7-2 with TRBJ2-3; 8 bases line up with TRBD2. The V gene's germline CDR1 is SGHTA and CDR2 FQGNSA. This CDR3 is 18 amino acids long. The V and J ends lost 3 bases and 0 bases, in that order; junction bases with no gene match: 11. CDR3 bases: TGTGCCAGCAGCTTTAGCGGGACCCAAGCTACTAGCACAGATACGCAGTATTTT. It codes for CASSFSGTQATSTDTQYF.

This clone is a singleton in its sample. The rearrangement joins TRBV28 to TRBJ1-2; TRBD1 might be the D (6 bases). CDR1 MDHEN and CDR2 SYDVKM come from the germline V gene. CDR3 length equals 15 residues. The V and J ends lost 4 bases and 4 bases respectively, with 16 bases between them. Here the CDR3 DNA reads TGTGCCAGCAGTTCACCTAAGGGGGTCGCCTATGGCTACACCTTC. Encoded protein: CASSSPKGVAYGYTF.

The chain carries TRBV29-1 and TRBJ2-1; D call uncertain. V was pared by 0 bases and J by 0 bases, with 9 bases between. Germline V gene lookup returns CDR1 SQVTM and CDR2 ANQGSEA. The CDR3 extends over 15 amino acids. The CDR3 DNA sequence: TGCAGCGTTGAAGATGTACGGAGCTCCTACAATGAGCAGTTCTTC. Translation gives CSVEDVRSSYNEQFF.

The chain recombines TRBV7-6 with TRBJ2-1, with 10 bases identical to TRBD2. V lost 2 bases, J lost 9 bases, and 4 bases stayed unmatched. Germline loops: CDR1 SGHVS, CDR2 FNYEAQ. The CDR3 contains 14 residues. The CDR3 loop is CASSLRTSGSEQFF. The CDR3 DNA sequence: TGTGCCAGCAGCTTAAGGACTAGCGGCAGTGAGCAGTTCTTC.

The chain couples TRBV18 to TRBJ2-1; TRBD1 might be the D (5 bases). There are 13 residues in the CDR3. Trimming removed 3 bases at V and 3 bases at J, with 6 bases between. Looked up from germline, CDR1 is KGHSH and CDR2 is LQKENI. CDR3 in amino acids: CASSPDSYNEQFF. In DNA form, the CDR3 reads TGTGCCAGCTCACCCGACAGCTACAATGAGCAGTTCTTC.

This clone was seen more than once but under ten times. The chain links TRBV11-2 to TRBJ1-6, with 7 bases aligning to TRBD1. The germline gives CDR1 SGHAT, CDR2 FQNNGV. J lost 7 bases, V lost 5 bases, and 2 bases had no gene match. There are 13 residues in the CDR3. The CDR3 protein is CASSPGGNSPLHF. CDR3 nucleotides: TGTGCCAGCAGCCCAGGGGGAAATTCACCCCTCCACTTT. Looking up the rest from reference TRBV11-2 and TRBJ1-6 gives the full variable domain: EAGVAQSPRYKIIEKRQSVAFWCNPISGHATLYWYQQILGQGPKLLIQFQNNGVVDDSQLPKDRFSAERLKGVDSTLKIQPAKLEDSAVYLCASSPGGNSPLHFGNGTRLTVT.

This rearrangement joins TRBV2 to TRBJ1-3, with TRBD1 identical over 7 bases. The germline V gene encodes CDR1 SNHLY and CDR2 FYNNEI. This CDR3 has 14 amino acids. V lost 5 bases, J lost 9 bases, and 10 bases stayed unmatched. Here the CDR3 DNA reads TGTGCCAGCAGTTCGGACAGGTCTCCTACCACCATATATTTT. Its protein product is CASSSDRSPTTIYF.

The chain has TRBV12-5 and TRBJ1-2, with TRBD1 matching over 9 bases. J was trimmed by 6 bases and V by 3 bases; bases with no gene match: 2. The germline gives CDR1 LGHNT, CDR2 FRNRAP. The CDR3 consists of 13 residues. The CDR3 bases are TGTGCTAGTGGTTTTGGGACAGGGAATGGCTACACCTTC. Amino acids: CASGFGTGNGYTF.

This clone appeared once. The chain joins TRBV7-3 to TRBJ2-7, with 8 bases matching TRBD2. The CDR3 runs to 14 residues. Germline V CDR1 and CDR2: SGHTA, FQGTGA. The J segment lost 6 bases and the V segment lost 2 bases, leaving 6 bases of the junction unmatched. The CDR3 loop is CASSLAGGGGEQYF. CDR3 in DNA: TGTGCCAGCAGCTTAGCGGGAGGTGGAGGCGAGCAGTACTTC. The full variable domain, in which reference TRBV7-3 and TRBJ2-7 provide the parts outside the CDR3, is GAGVSQTPSNKVTEKGKYVELRCDPISGHTALYWYRQSLGQGPEFLIYFQGTGAADDSGLPNDRFFAVRPEGSVSTLKIQRTERGDSAVYLCASSLAGGGGEQYFGPGTRLTVT.

CDR3 DNA: TGTGCCAGCTCACCAGGCGGAGAGACCCAGTACTTC. Translating it yields CASSPGGETQYF. The genes are TRBV18 and TRBJ2-5; D is undetermined. The CDR3 spans 12 residues. Trimming stripped 2 bases from V and 4 bases from J, with 5 bases between. CDR1 and CDR2 (germline): KGHSH, LQKENI. Filled out from reference TRBV18 and TRBJ2-5, the complete variable domain reads NAGVMQNPRHLVRRRGQEARLRCSPMKGHSHVYWYRQLPEEGLKFMVYLQKENIIDESGMPKERFSAEFPKEGPSILRIQQVVRGDSAAYFCASSPGGETQYFGPGTRLLVL.

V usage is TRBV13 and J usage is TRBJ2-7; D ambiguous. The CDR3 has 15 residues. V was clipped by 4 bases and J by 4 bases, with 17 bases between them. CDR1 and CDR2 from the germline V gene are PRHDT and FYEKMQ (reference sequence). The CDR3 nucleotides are TGTGCCAGCAGCTCCCCCTCGCTCAGTATATACGAGCAGTACTTC. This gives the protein CASSSPSLSIYEQYF.

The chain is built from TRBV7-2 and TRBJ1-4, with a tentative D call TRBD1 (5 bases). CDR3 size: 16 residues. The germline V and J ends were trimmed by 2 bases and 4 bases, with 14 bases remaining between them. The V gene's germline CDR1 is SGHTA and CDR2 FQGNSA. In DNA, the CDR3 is TGTGCCAGCAGCTTAAACGGGGCGACGGTTAATGAAAAACTGTTTTTT. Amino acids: CASSLNGATVNEKLFF. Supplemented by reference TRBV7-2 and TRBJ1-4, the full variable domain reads GAGVSQSPSNKVTEKGKDVELRCDPISGHTALYWYRQSLGQGLEFLIYFQGNSAPDKSGLPSDRFSAERTGGSVSTLTIQRTQQEDSAVYLCASSLNGATVNEKLFFGSGTQLSVL.

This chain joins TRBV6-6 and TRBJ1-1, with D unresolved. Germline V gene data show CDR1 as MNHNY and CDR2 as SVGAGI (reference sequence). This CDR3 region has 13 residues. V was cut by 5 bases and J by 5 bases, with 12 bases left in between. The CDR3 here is CASSRRDGTEAFF. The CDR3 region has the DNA TGTGCCAGCAGTCGCAGAGACGGAACTGAAGCTTTCTTT.

As DNA, the CDR3 is TGTGCCAGCAGCTTGAAGGTTCGCCCGCCTAGCTCCTACAATGAGCAGTTCTTC. Amino acids: CASSLKVRPPSSYNEQFF. V gene TRBV5-8 combines with J gene TRBJ2-1, with D unresolved. The CDR3 is made up of 18 amino acids. Trimming pared 1 base from V and 0 bases from J, leaving 17 bases between. Germline CDR1 SGHTS, CDR2 YDEGEE.

CDR3 in DNA: TGTGCCAGCAGCCCGGACTATCTTTCCGGGGAGCTGTTTTTT. It is translated as CASSPDYLSGELFF. The rearrangement joins TRBV7-2 to TRBJ2-2; TRBD2 is a possible D gene (6 bases). The CDR3 has 14 amino acids. Germline V gene sequence: CDR1 SGHTA, CDR2 FQGNSA. V lost 5 bases and J 6 bases, leaving 13 bases between the germline ends.

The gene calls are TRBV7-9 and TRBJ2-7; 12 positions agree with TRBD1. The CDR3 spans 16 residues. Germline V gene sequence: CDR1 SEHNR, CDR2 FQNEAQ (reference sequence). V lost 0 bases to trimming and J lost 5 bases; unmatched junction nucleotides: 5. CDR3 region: CASSLAVGTGGDEQYF. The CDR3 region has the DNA TGTGCCAGCAGCTTAGCGGTCGGGACAGGGGGCGACGAGCAGTACTTC.

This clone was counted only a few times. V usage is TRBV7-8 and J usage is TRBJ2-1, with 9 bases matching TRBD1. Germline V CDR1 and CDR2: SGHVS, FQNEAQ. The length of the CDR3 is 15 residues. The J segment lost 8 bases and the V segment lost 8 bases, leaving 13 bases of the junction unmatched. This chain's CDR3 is CASRKNRGLIDEQFF. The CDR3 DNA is TGTGCCAGCCGAAAAAACAGGGGGCTTATCGATGAGCAGTTCTTC.

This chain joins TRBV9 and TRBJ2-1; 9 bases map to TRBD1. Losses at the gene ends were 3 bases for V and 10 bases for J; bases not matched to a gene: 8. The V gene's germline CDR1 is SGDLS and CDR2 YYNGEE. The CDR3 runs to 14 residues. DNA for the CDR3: TGTGCCAGCAGCGCCCGGGACAGGGTGGGCGAGCAGTTCTTC. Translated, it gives CASSARDRVGEQFF.

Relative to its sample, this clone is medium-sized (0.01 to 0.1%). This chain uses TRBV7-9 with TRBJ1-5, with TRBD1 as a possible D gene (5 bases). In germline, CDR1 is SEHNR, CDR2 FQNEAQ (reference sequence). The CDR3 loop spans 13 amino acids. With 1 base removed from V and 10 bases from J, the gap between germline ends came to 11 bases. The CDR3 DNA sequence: TGTGCCAGCAGCTTAGACGGGGGGAATCCCCAGCATTTT. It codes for CASSLDGGNPQHF.